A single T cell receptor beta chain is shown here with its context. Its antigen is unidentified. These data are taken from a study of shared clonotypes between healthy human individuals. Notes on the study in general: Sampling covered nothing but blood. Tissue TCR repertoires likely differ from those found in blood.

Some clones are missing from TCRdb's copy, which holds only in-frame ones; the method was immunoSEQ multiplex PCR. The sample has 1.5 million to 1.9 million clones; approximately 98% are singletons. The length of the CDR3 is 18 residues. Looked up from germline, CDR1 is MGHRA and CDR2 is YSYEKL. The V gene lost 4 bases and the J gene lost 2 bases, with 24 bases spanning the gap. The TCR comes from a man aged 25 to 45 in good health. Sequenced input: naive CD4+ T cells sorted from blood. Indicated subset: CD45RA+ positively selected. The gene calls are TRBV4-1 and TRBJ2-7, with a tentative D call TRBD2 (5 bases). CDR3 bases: TGCGCCAGCAGCCGCGAGGGAAAAGCGGCGGGCCAGCCCTACGAGCAGTACTTC. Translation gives CASSREGKAAGQPYEQYF.